Listed below are T cell receptor beta chains from one sample, sequenced in a study of CD8+ T cells in alopecia areata. Using immunoSEQ multiplex PCR, the repertoire was profiled, and TCRdb retains in-frame clones only, with some absent. The table lists more than 90,000 clones, just under 60% of them singletons, with about a sixth in the top ten. Sequences were derived from CD8+ T cells sorted from blood, sampled at approximately week 60, from a patient treated with tofacitinib. These receptors all stem from a human donor with alopecia areata. Each CDR3 is given with its conserved first and last residue. Fields, in order: CDR3 DNA, CDR3 protein, V gene, D gene, J gene, clone size. D genes are given only for firm matches. Clone size is not always given. Where it is, it says once, few, many or a class for expanded clones.

TGTGCCAGCAGCTCGGGACAGGGCGGGGAGACCCAGTACTTC | CASSSGQGGETQYF | TRBV5-8 | TRBD1 | TRBJ2-5 | .
TGTGCCAGCAGCTTACGGGAAGCGGGGGGGCCCCTAAGTACGCAGTATTTT | CASSLREAGGPLSTQYF | TRBV11-2 | TRBD2 | TRBJ2-3 | .
TGTGCCAGCAGTTATGGCGAGCGGGGGTGGCATGAGCAGTTCTTC | CASSYGERGWHEQFF | TRBV6-9 | TRBD2 | TRBJ2-1 | .
TGCAGTGCTCCCATCGACGAGGGCTACACCTTC | CSAPIDEGYTF | TRBV20-1 | . | TRBJ1-2 | .
TGCAGCGCCATCCAGGCCGGGACAGGGTTCACTGAAGCTTTCTTT | CSAIQAGTGFTEAFF | TRBV29-1 | TRBD1 | TRBJ1-1 | .
TGTGCCAGCAGTGTAGGGGGGAGTCAAGAGACCCAGTACTTC | CASSVGGSQETQYF | TRBV2 | . | TRBJ2-5 | .
TGTGCCAGCAGCGGGCGACAGGGTTCGTCTTTCTTT | CASSGRQGSSFF | TRBV9 | TRBD1 | TRBJ1-1 | few
TGTGCCAGCGGGTTTAACACTGAAGCTTTCTTT | CASGFNTEAFF | TRBV2 | . | TRBJ1-1 | .
TGTGCCAGCAGCCCAAAGCAGGGACCGGAGACCCAGTACTTC | CASSPKQGPETQYF | TRBV7-9 | . | TRBJ2-5 | .
TGTGCCAGCAGCTCCCGTAGCGGGGGCTCCTACAATGAGCAGTTCTTC | CASSSRSGGSYNEQFF | TRBV13 | TRBD2 | TRBJ2-1 | .
TGCAGCGTTGACGGACTAGCGGGGTTTTACGAGCAGTACTTC | CSVDGLAGFYEQYF | TRBV29-1 | TRBD2 | TRBJ2-7 | .
TGTGCCTGGAGTGCACAATCAAGGGCGGATTTGGGCTATGGCTACACCTTC | CAWSAQSRADLGYGYTF | TRBV30 | . | TRBJ1-2 | .
TGTGCCACCAGCAGGCTGGACAGCGATGAGCAAGAGACCCAGTACTTC | CATSRLDSDEQETQYF | TRBV15 | . | TRBJ2-5 | once
TGTGCCAGCAGTTTCTGGGCTTCCTACAATGAGCAGTTCTTC | CASSFWASYNEQFF | TRBV27 | . | TRBJ2-1 | .
TGTGCCAGCACGGCGGTACGACGCTCTGGGGCCAACGTCCTGACTTTC | CASTAVRRSGANVLTF | TRBV7-9 | . | TRBJ2-6 | .
TGTGCCAGCAAGAAAGGGGACACCGGGGAGCTGTTTTTT | CASKKGDTGELFF | TRBV6-4 | . | TRBJ2-2 | few
TGTGCCAGCAGCTCCACCGGGACTCTCTATGGCTACACCTTC | CASSSTGTLYGYTF | TRBV6-5 | . | TRBJ1-2 | .
TGTGCCTGGACCGAGGGGCAGGGTGGCAATCAGCCCCAGCATTTT | CAWTEGQGGNQPQHF | TRBV30 | . | TRBJ1-5 | .
TGTGCCACCAGCAGAGCGTTAGGGAACAATGAGCAGTTCTTC | CATSRALGNNEQFF | TRBV15 | . | TRBJ2-1 | .
TGCGCCAGCAGGTCCGGACAGGGTAATTCACCCCTCCACTTT | CASRSGQGNSPLHF | TRBV10-2 | TRBD1 | TRBJ1-6 | .
TGTGCCAGCAGCCCCCCTGCCGGGACACTATCCTACGAGCAGTACTTC | CASSPPAGTLSYEQYF | TRBV7-9 | . | TRBJ2-7 | few
TGTGCCTGGGATAGCGGGGGCCTGTCAGATACGCAGTATTTT | CAWDSGGLSDTQYF | TRBV30 | TRBD2 | TRBJ2-3 | .
TGTGCCAGCAGCGTAGGTGTCAGTCCCTACGAGCAGTACTTC | CASSVGVSPYEQYF | TRBV9 | . | TRBJ2-7 | .
TGTGCCAGCAGCCCAACACAGGGGATTTATTCACCCCTCCACTTT | CASSPTQGIYSPLHF | TRBV7-6 | TRBD1 | TRBJ1-6 | .
TGTGCCAGCAGCTTGTTGACAGCAAGCTCTGGGGCCAACGTCCTGACTTTC | CASSLLTASSGANVLTF | TRBV5-6 | . | TRBJ2-6 | few
TGTGCCAGTACCTACCAACATGGGGGGAGGAACACTGAAGCTTTCTTT | CASTYQHGGRNTEAFF | TRBV19 | . | TRBJ1-1 | .
TGTGCCTGGAGTGCCGTTACACGTAGCTACACCTTC | CAWSAVTRSYTF | TRBV30 | . | TRBJ1-2 | .
TGTGCCAGCAGTCCCCAATTAGTGAGCTCCTACAATGAGCAGTTCTTC | CASSPQLVSSYNEQFF | TRBV27 | . | TRBJ2-1 | once
TGTGCCAGCAGCGTAGTGGAGGGGGAGCTGTTTTTT | CASSVVEGELFF | TRBV9 | . | TRBJ2-2 | .
TGTGCCAGCAGCGGTGATTCGACCTACAATGAGCAGTTCTTC | CASSGDSTYNEQFF | TRBV9 | . | TRBJ2-1 | .
TGTGCCAGCAGAACGGGAGGGGGCTTTGTGAAAGAGACCCAGTACTTC | CASRTGGGFVKETQYF | TRBV27 | . | TRBJ2-5 | .
TGCAGCGTTGGGGACGTAAGTTCGCCAGATACGCAGTATTTT | CSVGDVSSPDTQYF | TRBV29-1 | . | TRBJ2-3 | .